These 3 T cell receptor beta chains came from one sample sequenced in a study of cytomegalovirus exposure and HLA in healthy donors. The PCR had 60 Vbeta and 13 Jbeta primers. This table comes from immunoSEQ multiplex PCR, and its TCRdb copy is limited to in-frame clones, with some not included. The sample consists of about 120,000 clones, 80% of them appearing once. Material: PBMCs. The receptors were sampled from a male donor in good health and CMV-seronegative.

This clone was seen more than once but under ten times. This sequence joins TRBV7-9 and TRBJ2-5; TRBD1 matches 7 bases. Trimming at V came to 5 bases and at J to 5 bases, leaving 11 bases not matched to a gene. The CDR3 runs 15 residues. CDR1 and CDR2 from the germline V gene are SEHNR and FQNEAQ (reference sequence). DNA for the CDR3: TGTGCCAGCAGCCAGAGACAGGGAATTTCCGAGACCCAGTACTTC. Amino acids: CASSQRQGISETQYF.

The chain has TRBV19 and TRBJ2-1, with a possible D match to TRBD2 (6 bases). CDR3 size: 16 residues. V gave up 7 bases and J gave up 5 bases, with 21 bases separating them. Germline V gives CDR1 LNHDA, CDR2 SQIVND (reference sequence). CDR3: CASTPYSGQKNNEQFF. The CDR3 bases are TGTGCCAGTACCCCTTATAGCGGACAAAAAAACAATGAGCAGTTCTTC.

The CDR3 DNA sequence: TGTGCCAGCAGCTCAGTTCAGCCCCAGCATTTT. This encodes CASSSVQPQHF. The genes are TRBV5-8 and TRBJ1-5; D gene unclear. This CDR3 spans 11 amino acids. V dropped 3 bases and J dropped 6 bases, with 4 bases sitting between them. CDR1 SGHTS and CDR2 YDEGEE come from the germline V gene.